A selection of T cell receptor beta chains follows, all from one sample in a study of T-cell memory formation after mild COVID-19. TCRdb itself ran the 5' RACE reads through MiXCR, one entry per CDR3 protein. Of hundreds of thousands of distinct CDR3 sequences in the sample, less than 20% were seen once. The specimen was PBMCs or a T cell subset sorted from them (not recorded which). Receptors originate from a man between 18 and 35 years old who had mild COVID-19 (a few samples of this study predate the infection). Cell type and time point are not known. Both conserved end residues are part of each CDR3. D genes are given only for firm matches. Not every row has a clone size; where given, it reads once, few, many or a size class.

j_gene | v_gene | abundance | d_gene | CDR3aa | CDR3nt
TRBJ2-3 | TRBV9 | few | TRBD2 | CASSKGLAGVLDTQYF | TGTGCCAGCAGCAAGGGACTAGCGGGGGTCTTGGATACGCAGTATTTT
TRBJ1-1 | TRBV27 | many | NA | CASSLTGQLNTEAFF | TGTGCCAGCAGTTTAACCGGACAGCTGAACACTGAAGCTTTCTTT
TRBJ2-5 | TRBV20-1 | few | TRBD1 | CSARDPRTGQETQYF | TGCAGTGCTAGAGATCCCCGGACAGGCCAAGAGACCCAGTACTTC
TRBJ1-2 | TRBV6-5 | NA | TRBD1 | CASKGTGTGRANYGYTF | TGTGCCAGCAAAGGGACCGGGACAGGGAGAGCTAACTATGGCTACACCTTC
TRBJ1-4 | TRBV12-3/TRBV12-4 | few | NA | CASRSPGGKLFF | TGTGCCAGCAGGAGTCCCGGGGGGAAACTGTTTTTT
TRBJ2-2 | TRBV11-3 | few | NA | CASSRWGSTGELFF | TGTGCCAGCAGCCGTTGGGGTAGCACCGGGGAGCTGTTTTTT
TRBJ1-5 | TRBV3-1 | NA | TRBD1 | CASSQDLAGGGQPQHF | TGTGCCAGCAGCCAAGATCTCGCAGGGGGCGGACAGCCCCAGCATTTT
TRBJ1-4 | TRBV6-1 | few | TRBD1 | CASSEAITGTAIATNEKLFF | TGTGCCAGCAGTGAAGCCATCACCGGGACAGCAATTGCAACTAATGAAAAACTGTTTTTT
TRBJ1-1 | TRBV7-6 | few | NA | CASSLGAGSPTEAFF | TGTGCCAGCAGCTTAGGGGCAGGGTCGCCCACTGAAGCTTTCTTT
TRBJ2-2 | TRBV28 | few | NA | CASKARVFTGELFF | TGTGCCAGCAAAGCCAGGGTCTTCACCGGGGAGCTGTTTTTT
TRBJ2-3 | TRBV2 | NA | TRBD1 | CASREQGAGDTQYF | TGTGCCAGCAGAGAACAGGGGGCCGGAGATACGCAGTATTTT
TRBJ1-2 | TRBV30 | NA | TRBD1 | CAWSQGESYTF | TGTGCCTGGAGTCAGGGGGAGAGCTACACCTTC
TRBJ1-1 | TRBV9 | NA | NA | CASSVDPGADTEAFF | TGTGCCAGCAGCGTCGACCCAGGGGCTGACACTGAAGCTTTCTTT
TRBJ1-2 | TRBV12-3/TRBV12-4 | NA | NA | CASSGTVRGYTF | TGTGCCAGCAGTGGGACTGTCCGGGGCTACACCTTC
TRBJ2-6 | TRBV12-3/TRBV12-4 | few | NA | CASTWAVIPSGANVLTF | TGTGCCAGCACCTGGGCCGTTATCCCCTCTGGGGCCAACGTCCTGACTTTC
TRBJ1-4 | TRBV20-1 | few | TRBD1 | CSAPWDRGEKLFF | TGCAGTGCCCCATGGGACAGGGGCGAAAAACTGTTTTTT
TRBJ2-5 | TRBV11-2 | few | NA | CASSQGLAVETQYF | TGTGCCAGCTCCCAGGGGCTAGCGGTTGAGACCCAGTACTTC
TRBJ2-5 | TRBV9 | few | NA | CASSVEGLETQYF | TGTGCCAGCAGCGTAGAAGGATTGGAGACCCAGTACTTC
TRBJ2-5 | TRBV20-1 | NA | NA | CSARDFGGPQETQYF | TGCAGTGCTAGAGATTTCGGGGGTCCTCAAGAGACCCAGTACTTC
TRBJ2-5 | TRBV5-6 | NA | NA | CASRLEEETQYF | TGTGCCAGCCGACTGGAAGAAGAGACCCAGTACTTC
TRBJ2-7 | TRBV6-5 | few | NA | CASSYSTVNAYEQYF | TGTGCCAGCAGTTACTCTACAGTCAACGCGTACGAGCAGTACTTC
TRBJ1-4 | TRBV20-1 | few | TRBD1 | CSAFDRGEKLFF | TGCAGTGCCTTCGACAGGGGTGAAAAACTGTTTTTT
TRBJ1-5 | TRBV5-1 | few | NA | CASSLEAGNQPQHF | TGCGCCAGCAGCTTGGAGGCAGGGAATCAGCCCCAGCATTTT
TRBJ1-1 | TRBV5-1 | few | NA | CASSLVTGSTEAFF | TGCGCCAGCAGCTTGGTGACGGGGAGCACTGAAGCTTTCTTT
TRBJ2-3 | TRBV20-1 | NA | NA | CSARTRTSTDTQYF | TGCAGTGCTAGGACCAGGACAAGCACAGATACGCAGTATTTT
TRBJ2-7 | TRBV19 | NA | NA | CASKGQDTYEQYF | TGTGCCAGTAAGGGGCAGGACACCTACGAGCAGTACTTC
TRBJ2-7 | TRBV10-3 | few | TRBD2 | CAISESWVRGVYEQYF | TGTGCCATCAGTGAGTCGTGGGTACGGGGGGTCTACGAGCAGTACTTC
TRBJ2-3 | TRBV3-1 | NA | NA | CASSPDYSGGLNTQYF | TGTGCCAGCAGTCCGGACTATAGCGGCGGATTGAATACGCAGTATTTT
TRBJ1-1 | TRBV10-3 | few | NA | CAISALGQTEAFF | TGTGCCATCAGTGCATTAGGGCAGACTGAAGCTTTCTTT
TRBJ1-2 | TRBV7-3 | NA | NA | CASSPGLNYGYTF | TGTGCCAGCAGCCCGGGATTAAACTATGGCTACACCTTC
TRBJ1-6 | TRBV7-9 | few | TRBD1 | CASSFRTGPVQSPLHF | TGTGCCAGCAGCTTCAGGACAGGGCCGGTTCAATCACCCCTCCACTTT
TRBJ2-7 | TRBV7-8 | NA | NA | CASTLGGSYEQYF | TGTGCCAGCACCCTCGGGGGCTCCTACGAGCAGTACTTC
TRBJ2-2 | TRBV7-7 | few | TRBD2 | CASSFGSGGAFTGELFF | TGTGCCAGCAGCTTCGGCAGCGGGGGGGCATTTACCGGGGAGCTGTTTTTT
TRBJ2-1 | TRBV10-3 | NA | TRBD1 | CAISGGTGGNEQFF | TGTGCCATCAGTGGGGGGACAGGGGGCAATGAGCAGTTCTTC
TRBJ1-5 | TRBV7-2 | few | TRBD1 | CASSLDRGPNQPQHF | TGTGCCAGCAGCTTAGACAGGGGCCCCAATCAGCCCCAGCATTTT
TRBJ2-2 | TRBV12-3/TRBV12-4 | NA | NA | CASSLRNRGELFF | TGTGCCAGCAGTTTACGCAACCGCGGGGAGCTGTTTTTT
TRBJ2-1 | TRBV29-1 | NA | TRBD2 | CSAGLGGEQFF | TGCAGCGCCGGACTAGGAGGGGAGCAGTTCTTC
TRBJ2-5 | TRBV5-5 | few | TRBD1 | CASSSTGQGAGETQYF | TGTGCCAGCAGCTCGACGGGACAGGGGGCCGGCGAGACCCAGTACTTC
TRBJ1-4 | TRBV5-1 | few | NA | CASSFATNEKLFF | TGCGCCAGCAGCTTTGCAACTAATGAAAAACTGTTTTTT
TRBJ1-5 | TRBV7-2 | few | TRBD1 | CASSSTGGNQPQHF | TGTGCCAGCAGCTCGACAGGGGGCAATCAGCCCCAGCATTTT
TRBJ1-1 | TRBV12-3/TRBV12-4 | many | NA | CASSFRNTEAFF | TGTGCCAGCAGTTTCCGTAACACTGAAGCTTTCTTT
TRBJ1-2 | TRBV7-2 | NA | NA | CASSSSAGYGYTF | TGTGCCAGCAGCTCCTCGGCAGGCTATGGCTACACCTTC
TRBJ2-5 | TRBV12-3/TRBV12-4 | NA | TRBD1 | CASSLGQVQETQYF | TGTGCCAGCAGCTTGGGACAGGTACAAGAGACCCAGTACTTC
TRBJ2-1 | TRBV7-3 | NA | TRBD1 | CASSLRPGQGLREQFF | TGTGCCAGCAGCTTAAGGCCGGGACAGGGGCTGCGGGAGCAGTTCTTC
TRBJ2-2 | TRBV12-3/TRBV12-4 | many | TRBD1 | CASSPWGQVNTGELFF | TGTGCCAGCAGTCCATGGGGACAGGTGAACACCGGGGAGCTGTTTTTT
TRBJ1-1 | TRBV9 | NA | TRBD1 | CASSDGQGGNTEAFF | TGTGCCAGCAGCGACGGACAGGGGGGTAACACTGAAGCTTTCTTT
TRBJ2-3 | TRBV20-1 | NA | NA | CSAAGISTDTQYF | TGCAGTGCTGCGGGGATTAGCACAGATACGCAGTATTTT
TRBJ1-5 | TRBV5-6 | NA | NA | CASSSLGGGSNQPQHF | TGTGCCAGCAGCTCCCTGGGGGGGGGCAGTAATCAGCCCCAGCATTTT
TRBJ2-3 | TRBV7-9 | many | TRBD2 | CASSWEGYTQYF | TGTGCCAGCAGCTGGGAGGGGTATACGCAGTATTTT
TRBJ1-1 | TRBV9 | NA | NA | CASSPQIKDTEAFF | TGTGCCAGCAGCCCACAAATCAAGGACACTGAAGCTTTCTTT